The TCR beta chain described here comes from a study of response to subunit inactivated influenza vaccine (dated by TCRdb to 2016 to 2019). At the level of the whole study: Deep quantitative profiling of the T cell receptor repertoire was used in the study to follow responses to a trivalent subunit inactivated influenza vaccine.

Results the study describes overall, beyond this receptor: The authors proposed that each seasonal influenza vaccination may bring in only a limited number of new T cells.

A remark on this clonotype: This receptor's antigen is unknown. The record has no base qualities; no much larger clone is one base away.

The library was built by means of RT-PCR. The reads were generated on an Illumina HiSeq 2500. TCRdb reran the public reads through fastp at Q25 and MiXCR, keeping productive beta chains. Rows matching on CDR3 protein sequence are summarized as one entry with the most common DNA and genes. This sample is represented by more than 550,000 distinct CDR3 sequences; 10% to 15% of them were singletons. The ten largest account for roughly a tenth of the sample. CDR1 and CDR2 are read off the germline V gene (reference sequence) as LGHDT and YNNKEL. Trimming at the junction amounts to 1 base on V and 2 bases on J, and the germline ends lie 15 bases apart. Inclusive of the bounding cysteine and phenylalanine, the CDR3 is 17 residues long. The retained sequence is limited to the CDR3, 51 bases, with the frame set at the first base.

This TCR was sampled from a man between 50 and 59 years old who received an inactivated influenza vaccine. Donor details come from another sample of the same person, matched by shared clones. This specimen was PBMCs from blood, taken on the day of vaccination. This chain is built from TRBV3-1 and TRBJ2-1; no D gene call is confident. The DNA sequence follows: TGTGCCAGCAGCCAAGGGTGTGGGCAGCCCACCTACAATGAGCAGTTCTTC. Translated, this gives CASSQGCGQPTYNEQFF.